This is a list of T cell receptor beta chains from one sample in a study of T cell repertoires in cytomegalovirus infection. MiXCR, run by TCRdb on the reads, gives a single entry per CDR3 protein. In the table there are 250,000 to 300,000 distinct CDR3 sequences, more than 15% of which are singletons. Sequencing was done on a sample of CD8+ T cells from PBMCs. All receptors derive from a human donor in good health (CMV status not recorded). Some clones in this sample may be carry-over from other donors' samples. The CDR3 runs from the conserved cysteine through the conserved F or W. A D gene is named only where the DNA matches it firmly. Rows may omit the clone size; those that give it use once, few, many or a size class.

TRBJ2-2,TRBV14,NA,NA,TGTGCCAGCAGCCAAGATCTTCGAACAGGGTTACGTGTTGGGAGAACACCCGGGGAGCTGTTTTTT,CASSQDLRTGLRVGRTPGELFF
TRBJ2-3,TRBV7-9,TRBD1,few,TGTGCCAGCAGCTACCCCGGGACAGGAGACCCAGATACGCAGTATTTT,CASSYPGTGDPDTQYF
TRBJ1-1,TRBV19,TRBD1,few,TGTGCCAGTAGCTCCCCAAGGACAGGGGGTGTTGTCACTGAAGCTTTCTTT,CASSSPRTGGVVTEAFF
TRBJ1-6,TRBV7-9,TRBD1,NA,TGTGCCAGCAGCTTAGCGGACAGGGTCTCACCCCTCCACTTT,CASSLADRVSPLHF
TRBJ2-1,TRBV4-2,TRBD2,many,TGTGCCAGCAGCCATCTACCGGGACTAGCAGTGTTCGATGAGCAGTTCTTC,CASSHLPGLAVFDEQFF
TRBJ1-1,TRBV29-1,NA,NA,TGCAGCGTCAGGGAAGTGGGCACTGAAGCTTTCTTT,CSVREVGTEAFF
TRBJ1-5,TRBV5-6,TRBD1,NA,TGTGCCAGCAGCTACGGGACAGGGGGACAGCCCCAGCATTTT,CASSYGTGGQPQHF
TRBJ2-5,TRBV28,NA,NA,TGTGCCAGCAGTCCCGTGACCCCCCAAGAGACCCAGTACTTC,CASSPVTPQETQYF
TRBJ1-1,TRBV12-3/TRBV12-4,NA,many,TGTGCCAGCAGTCTGACATTTCTGAACACTGAAGCTTTCTTT,CASSLTFLNTEAFF
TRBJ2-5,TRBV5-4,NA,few,TGTGCCAGCAGCTGGTCGTCAGGAGCTGAGACCCAGTACTTC,CASSWSSGAETQYF
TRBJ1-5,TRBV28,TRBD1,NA,TGTGCCAGCAGAGGGACAGGGAAGAATCAGCCCCAGCATTTT,CASRGTGKNQPQHF
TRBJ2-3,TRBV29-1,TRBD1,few,TGCAGCGTGGAAGGGGGATGGACAGGGGTCACAGATACGCAGTATTTT,CSVEGGWTGVTDTQYF
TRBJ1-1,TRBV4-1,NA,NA,TGCGCCAGCAGCCACTTTACAGAGAACACTGAAGCTTTCTTT,CASSHFTENTEAFF
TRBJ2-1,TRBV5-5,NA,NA,TGTGCCAGCAGCCCGGATTGGGGGGGGCCCCACAATGAGCAGTTCTTC,CASSPDWGGPHNEQFF
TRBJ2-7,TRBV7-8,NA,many,TGTGCCAGCAGCTTTTCAGGGGGGATTAACGACGAGCAGTACTTC,CASSFSGGINDEQYF
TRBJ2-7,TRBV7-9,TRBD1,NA,TGTGCCAGCAGCTTAAGTGACAGGGGGCGCGGCGAGCAGTACTTC,CASSLSDRGRGEQYF
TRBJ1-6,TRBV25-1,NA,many,TGTGCCAGCAGTGAGTTGGTCTATAATTCACCCCTCCACTTT,CASSELVYNSPLHF
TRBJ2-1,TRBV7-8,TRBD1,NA,TGTGCCAGCAGCTTTTCAGGGGGTCTGGGCGATGAGCAGTTCTTC,CASSFSGGLGDEQFF